A selection of T cell receptor beta chains follows, all from one sample in a study of T cell responses to AZD1222 COVID-19 vaccine. The method was immunoSEQ multiplex PCR; TCRdb's version includes in-frame clones alone and lacks a portion of them. Among about 92,000 clones listed, around 89% were seen once. Sequences were derived from peripheral blood, sampled on day 0 of AZD1222 vaccination. These receptors were obtained from an adult in good health. Both conserved end residues are part of each CDR3. Fields, in order: clone size, V gene, J gene, D gene, CDR3 DNA, CDR3 protein. D genes are given only for firm matches. Clone size is shown for a subset of rows, as once, few, many or a class of expanded clone.

abundance: .
v_gene: TRBV19
j_gene: TRBJ1-2
d_gene: .
CDR3nt: TGTGCCACCCGGGGGGGTGAGAACTATGGCTACACCTTC
CDR3aa: CATRGGENYGYTF

abundance: .
v_gene: TRBV2
j_gene: TRBJ2-7
d_gene: .
CDR3nt: TGTGCCAGCAGTGACTCGGGACCTTGGAGCTCCTACGAGCAGTACTTC
CDR3aa: CASSDSGPWSSYEQYF

abundance: .
v_gene: TRBV12-3/TRBV12-4
j_gene: TRBJ1-5
d_gene: .
CDR3nt: TGTGCCAGCAGTTTACGGGAGATTCAGCCCCAGCATTTT
CDR3aa: CASSLREIQPQHF

abundance: .
v_gene: TRBV9
j_gene: TRBJ2-3
d_gene: .
CDR3nt: TGTGCCAGCAGCCCGGGGGCGAAAAGCACAGATACGCAGTATTTT
CDR3aa: CASSPGAKSTDTQYF

abundance: .
v_gene: TRBV24-1
j_gene: TRBJ1-2
d_gene: TRBD1
CDR3nt: TGTGCCACCAGGGGCTCCAGGGGGGAAGGCTACACCTTC
CDR3aa: CATRGSRGEGYTF

abundance: once
v_gene: TRBV14
j_gene: TRBJ1-1
d_gene: .
CDR3nt: TGTGCCAGCAGCCAAGATCGTGGCAGGGAAAGATACACTGAAGCTTTCTTT
CDR3aa: CASSQDRGRERYTEAFF

abundance: .
v_gene: TRBV5-1
j_gene: TRBJ2-5
d_gene: .
CDR3nt: TGCGCCAGCAGCCTCTGGGGTGTCCAAGAGACCCAGTACTTC
CDR3aa: CASSLWGVQETQYF

abundance: .
v_gene: TRBV3-1/TRBV3-2
j_gene: TRBJ2-1
d_gene: .
CDR3nt: TGTGCCAGCAGGGACTCCAGGGTGTTTTACAATGAGCAGTTCTTC
CDR3aa: CASRDSRVFYNEQFF

abundance: .
v_gene: TRBV7-9
j_gene: TRBJ2-7
d_gene: .
CDR3nt: TGTGCCAGCAGCCACGGATCTTCATCCTACGAGCAGTACTTC
CDR3aa: CASSHGSSSYEQYF

abundance: .
v_gene: TRBV3-1/TRBV3-2
j_gene: TRBJ1-1
d_gene: TRBD1
CDR3nt: TGTGCCAGCAGCCAACTTGGGACAGAACTGAGAACTGAAGCTTTCTTT
CDR3aa: CASSQLGTELRTEAFF

abundance: .
v_gene: TRBV3-1/TRBV3-2
j_gene: TRBJ2-7
d_gene: TRBD2
CDR3nt: TGTGCCAGCAGCCCATCGCTAGCGGGGACTACCTACGAGCAGTACTTC
CDR3aa: CASSPSLAGTTYEQYF

abundance: few
v_gene: TRBV13
j_gene: TRBJ2-7
d_gene: TRBD1
CDR3nt: TGTGCCAGCAGCGCCCCTCCAGGGGGTGCCGCCTACGAGCAGTACTTC
CDR3aa: CASSAPPGGAAYEQYF

abundance: .
v_gene: TRBV5-1
j_gene: TRBJ1-5
d_gene: .
CDR3nt: TGCGCCAGCAGCTTCGACAGTAATCAGCCCCAGCATTTT
CDR3aa: CASSFDSNQPQHF

abundance: .
v_gene: TRBV28
j_gene: TRBJ1-2
d_gene: .
CDR3nt: TGTGCCAGCAGTTCCCCCCGGGGAGGGAGAAACTATGGCTACACCTTC
CDR3aa: CASSSPRGGRNYGYTF

abundance: .
v_gene: TRBV29-1
j_gene: TRBJ2-1
d_gene: .
CDR3nt: TGCAGCGTTGGGGTTCGACATGAGCAGTTCTTC
CDR3aa: CSVGVRHEQFF

abundance: .
v_gene: TRBV12-3/TRBV12-4
j_gene: TRBJ2-2
d_gene: TRBD2
CDR3nt: TGTGCCAGCCGACTAGCGGGCACTATGGAGCTGTTTTTT
CDR3aa: CASRLAGTMELFF

abundance: .
v_gene: TRBV30
j_gene: TRBJ1-3
d_gene: TRBD1
CDR3nt: TGTGCCTGGCGTGGGACAGTGACCTCTGGAAACACCATATATTTT
CDR3aa: CAWRGTVTSGNTIYF

abundance: .
v_gene: TRBV19
j_gene: TRBJ1-5
d_gene: .
CDR3nt: TGTGCCAGTAGTATAGCAGGGGGCAATCAGCCCCAGCATTTT
CDR3aa: CASSIAGGNQPQHF

abundance: .
v_gene: TRBV7-9
j_gene: TRBJ1-4
d_gene: .
CDR3nt: TGTGCCAGCAGCCCGGATGCAACTAATGAAAAACTGTTTTTT
CDR3aa: CASSPDATNEKLFF

abundance: .
v_gene: TRBV6-1
j_gene: TRBJ1-6
d_gene: .
CDR3nt: TGTGCCAGCAGTGAATATTTTCCCCCAACGGGGGCGTATCTGGATTCACCCCTCCACTTT
CDR3aa: CASSEYFPPTGAYLDSPLHF

abundance: .
v_gene: TRBV18
j_gene: TRBJ1-2
d_gene: .
CDR3nt: TGTGCCAGCTCACCAGAAGGCGGGGACTTCGGCTATGGCTACACCTTC
CDR3aa: CASSPEGGDFGYGYTF

abundance: .
v_gene: TRBV5-1
j_gene: TRBJ1-1
d_gene: .
CDR3nt: TGCGCCAGCAGCTTCGGGACGGGAAACACTGAAGCTTTCTTT
CDR3aa: CASSFGTGNTEAFF

abundance: .
v_gene: TRBV5-1
j_gene: TRBJ2-5
d_gene: .
CDR3nt: TGCGCCAGCTGCCCGAGAGCGTTAGCCCAAGAGACCCAGTACTTC
CDR3aa: CASCPRALAQETQYF

abundance: .
v_gene: TRBV11-2
j_gene: TRBJ1-3
d_gene: .
CDR3nt: TGTGCCAGCAGCTTCCTCCCCAACTCTGGAAACACCATATATTTT
CDR3aa: CASSFLPNSGNTIYF

abundance: .
v_gene: TRBV3-1/TRBV3-2
j_gene: TRBJ1-1
d_gene: TRBD1
CDR3nt: TGTGCCAGCAGCCAAGGTCTTCGACAGGGGCGAAACACTGAAGCTTTCTTT
CDR3aa: CASSQGLRQGRNTEAFF

abundance: once
v_gene: TRBV3-1/TRBV3-2
j_gene: TRBJ2-7
d_gene: .
CDR3nt: TGTGCCAGCAGCCAAGAAGCTAGGGACTTCTACGAGCAGTACTTC
CDR3aa: CASSQEARDFYEQYF

abundance: .
v_gene: TRBV30
j_gene: TRBJ1-5
d_gene: TRBD1
CDR3nt: TGTGCCTCTGACAGGGGACGCAATCAGCCCCAGCATTTT
CDR3aa: CASDRGRNQPQHF

abundance: .
v_gene: TRBV14
j_gene: TRBJ1-6
d_gene: .
CDR3nt: TGTGCCAGCAGCCGAGGGACGGCCTCTTATTCACCCCTCCACTTT
CDR3aa: CASSRGTASYSPLHF

abundance: .
v_gene: TRBV7-2
j_gene: TRBJ1-2
d_gene: TRBD1
CDR3nt: TGTGCCAGCAGCTTAGTTTGGACAGGGGTGGCCTATGGCTACACCTTC
CDR3aa: CASSLVWTGVAYGYTF

abundance: .
v_gene: TRBV7-3
j_gene: TRBJ2-1
d_gene: TRBD2
CDR3nt: TGTGCCAGCAGCTCCGGACTAGCGGGGCGTCTACTCTTC
CDR3aa: CASSSGLAGRLLF

abundance: .
v_gene: TRBV28
j_gene: TRBJ1-6
d_gene: .
CDR3nt: TGTGCCAGCAGTTTAGGTTTACAGGGAGGGAATTCACCCCTCCACTTT
CDR3aa: CASSLGLQGGNSPLHF

abundance: few
v_gene: TRBV20-1
j_gene: TRBJ2-1
d_gene: .
CDR3nt: TGCAGTGCCTCCCGGGTAGGGGAGCAGTTCTTC
CDR3aa: CSASRVGEQFF

abundance: .
v_gene: TRBV7-2
j_gene: TRBJ2-2
d_gene: .
CDR3nt: TGTGCCAGCAGCTTAAAGCTATCCTCTCCCCCCACCGGGGAGCTGTTTTTT
CDR3aa: CASSLKLSSPPTGELFF

abundance: .
v_gene: TRBV9
j_gene: TRBJ1-3
d_gene: .
CDR3nt: TGTGCCAGCAGCTCTGGGGTAGCGGGAAACACCATATATTTT
CDR3aa: CASSSGVAGNTIYF

abundance: .
v_gene: TRBV3-1/TRBV3-2
j_gene: TRBJ1-1
d_gene: .
CDR3nt: TGTGCCAGCAGCCCCATTTGGAACACTGAAGCTTTCTTT
CDR3aa: CASSPIWNTEAFF

abundance: few
v_gene: TRBV7-2
j_gene: TRBJ1-6
d_gene: TRBD1
CDR3nt: TGTGCCAGCAGCGAGAAGACAGGGGATAATTCACCCCTCCACTTT
CDR3aa: CASSEKTGDNSPLHF

abundance: .
v_gene: TRBV6-5
j_gene: TRBJ1-1
d_gene: .
CDR3nt: TGTGCCAGCAGTTACCCCGGGACGTCGAACACTGAAGCTTTCTTT
CDR3aa: CASSYPGTSNTEAFF

abundance: .
v_gene: TRBV6-5
j_gene: TRBJ2-1
d_gene: .
CDR3nt: TGTGCCAGCAGTTCCCCCCCCCAAAACAATGAGCAGTTCTTC
CDR3aa: CASSSPPQNNEQFF

abundance: .
v_gene: TRBV27
j_gene: TRBJ1-1
d_gene: TRBD1
CDR3nt: TGTGCCAGCAGTTGGGGACAGGGGGCCACTGAAGCTTTCTTT
CDR3aa: CASSWGQGATEAFF

abundance: once
v_gene: TRBV14
j_gene: TRBJ2-7
d_gene: .
CDR3nt: TGTGCCAGCAGCCAATCGGGTTCCTACGAGCAGTACTTC
CDR3aa: CASSQSGSYEQYF

abundance: .
v_gene: TRBV21-1
j_gene: TRBJ2-5
d_gene: .
CDR3nt: TGTGCCAGCAGCAAAGATGTGGGGGGGGCACAAGAGACCCAGTACTTC
CDR3aa: CASSKDVGGAQETQYF

abundance: once
v_gene: TRBV19
j_gene: TRBJ1-4
d_gene: .
CDR3nt: TGTGCCAGTAGGGCATTCCTAGCGGAACTGTTTTTT
CDR3aa: CASRAFLAELFF

abundance: .
v_gene: TRBV11-1
j_gene: TRBJ1-6
d_gene: TRBD1
CDR3nt: TGTGCCAGCAGCCCTCGGGGGACAGAAGATTCACCCCTCCACTTT
CDR3aa: CASSPRGTEDSPLHF

abundance: .
v_gene: TRBV18
j_gene: TRBJ2-7
d_gene: TRBD2
CDR3nt: TGTGCCAGCTCACCCCGGGGGGGACGGACGGACGAGCAGTACTTC
CDR3aa: CASSPRGGRTDEQYF

abundance: once
v_gene: TRBV5-4
j_gene: TRBJ2-1
d_gene: .
CDR3nt: TGTGCCAGCAGCTCGAAATCTAATAGGGATGAGCAGTTCTTC
CDR3aa: CASSSKSNRDEQFF

abundance: .
v_gene: TRBV7-8
j_gene: TRBJ1-1
d_gene: .
CDR3nt: TGTGCCAGCAGCTTAGCTCCCCAGGGTTCTGTGAACACTGAAGCTTTCTTT
CDR3aa: CASSLAPQGSVNTEAFF

abundance: .
v_gene: TRBV7-2
j_gene: TRBJ1-5
d_gene: TRBD1
CDR3nt: TGTGCCAGCAGCTTAGGACCAGGGGGCGGTCAGCCCCAGCATTTT
CDR3aa: CASSLGPGGGQPQHF

abundance: medium-sized
v_gene: TRBV10-3
j_gene: TRBJ2-1
d_gene: TRBD1
CDR3nt: TGTGCCATCAGTGAGTCGATGGCAGGGGGCTCCTACAATGAGCAGTTCTTC
CDR3aa: CAISESMAGGSYNEQFF

abundance: .
v_gene: TRBV20-1
j_gene: TRBJ1-1
d_gene: .
CDR3nt: TGCAGTGCTAGTAATTTCGGGGGGCAGAGCCTCACTGAAGCTTTCTTT
CDR3aa: CSASNFGGQSLTEAFF

abundance: .
v_gene: TRBV7-3
j_gene: TRBJ2-7
d_gene: TRBD2
CDR3nt: TGTGCCAGCAGCCCAGAAGGGACTAGCGGCTCCTACGAGCAGTACTTC
CDR3aa: CASSPEGTSGSYEQYF

abundance: .
v_gene: TRBV6-2/TRBV6-3
j_gene: TRBJ1-2
d_gene: .
CDR3nt: TGTGCCAGCAGTTACTCGATATTATATGGCTACACCTTC
CDR3aa: CASSYSILYGYTF

abundance: .
v_gene: TRBV6-5
j_gene: TRBJ1-1
d_gene: .
CDR3nt: TGTGCCAGCAGTTACTCATTTTCCACTGAAGCTTTCTTT
CDR3aa: CASSYSFSTEAFF

abundance: .
v_gene: TRBV12-3/TRBV12-4
j_gene: TRBJ1-2
d_gene: .
CDR3nt: TGTGCCAGCAGCAAGGAAACGCGGGGCTACACCTTC
CDR3aa: CASSKETRGYTF

abundance: .
v_gene: TRBV2
j_gene: TRBJ2-3
d_gene: .
CDR3nt: TGTGCCAGCAGTGTTTTGAGAAGGGGGACAGATACGCAGTATTTT
CDR3aa: CASSVLRRGTDTQYF